What follows describes a single T cell receptor beta chain. Generated by immunoSEQ multiplex PCR, the TCRdb table keeps only in-frame clones and is missing some. The sample gives 100,000 or so clones, around 91% of which show up once; about 0.89% is in the top ten. The sample comes from a study of OX40 agonist ivuxolimab in advanced cancers. Study summary: Patients were treated with ivuxolimab, an agonistic anti-OX40 (CD134) antibody.

Germline-derived CDR1 and CDR2 are SGHTA and FQGTGA. The germline V and J ends were trimmed by 1 base and 5 bases, with 14 bases remaining between them. This CDR3 contains 15 residues. This material consisted of CD4+ or CD8+ T cells sorted from blood, taken in a trial of the OX40 agonist ivuxolimab. The sequence came from an adult with an advanced solid tumor such as melanoma, head and neck, liver or kidney cancer. V and J are TRBV7-3 and TRBJ1-2; a weak D match, TRBD1 (6 bases). The CDR3 nucleotides read TGTGCCAGCAGCTTAAATGGGGGGGCCCTATATGGCTACACCTTC. Translation gives CASSLNGGALYGYTF.